This TCR beta chain was recovered during a study of control samples from healthy donors and cancer patients. This clone was recorded only once. Using immunoSEQ multiplex PCR, the repertoire was profiled, and TCRdb retains in-frame clones only, with some absent. Here the sample spans approximately 100,000 clones, 90% being singletons. The CDR3 consists of 17 residues. V was cut by 4 bases and J by 1 base, with 16 bases left in between. Germline V gives CDR1 MGHDK, CDR2 SYGVNS. This sequence joins TRBV25-1 and TRBJ2-2; D gene uncertain. The sequencing sample was made of blood. The sequence derives from a woman aged 18 to 35 in good health. For the CDR3, the DNA is TGTGCCAGCAGTGGCCCCCGGATGAGTGAGAACACCGGGGAGCTGTTTTTT. It translates to CASSGPRMSENTGELFF.